The 17 T cell receptor beta chains below were found in one sample sequenced in a study of cytotoxic CD8 clonotypes in ibrutinib-treated CLL. Data came from immunoSEQ multiplex PCR; TCRdb stores just in-frame clones and leaves some out. The sample shows some 81,000 clones, roughly 77% of them seen only once. Material: PBMCs, obtained after 12 months of ibrutinib treatment. The receptors come from a human donor with chronic lymphocytic leukemia.

In its sample, this clone was seen a few times. J is TRBJ1-4 and V is TRBV6-1; 7 nucleotides match TRBD1. Germline V gene lookup returns CDR1 MNHNS and CDR2 SASEGT. The CDR3 sequence is 14 residues long. J was trimmed by 4 bases and V by 7 bases; bases with no gene match: 6. The CDR3, as DNA: TGTGCCAGCACCCGACAGGGCTTTAATGAAAAACTGTTTTTT. The encoded protein is CASTRQGFNEKLFF.

This chain connects TRBV6-5 to TRBJ2-3; D is uncertain. CDR1 is MNHEY and CDR2 is SVGAGI in the germline V gene. V was shortened by 2 bases and J by 5 bases, with 11 bases between the two germline ends. This CDR3 has 14 amino acids. The CDR3 loop is CASSYGHPKDTQYF. CDR3 in DNA: TGTGCCAGCAGTTACGGGCACCCAAAAGATACGCAGTATTTT.

Written as DNA, the CDR3 is TGTGCCAGCAGCTTCGGTCTCCGGGGTGGGGAGACCCAGTACTTC. Protein sequence: CASSFGLRGGETQYF. J is TRBJ2-5 and V is TRBV11-2, with D perhaps matching TRBD2 (5 bases). This CDR3 is 15 amino acids long. V lost 3 bases and J lost 5, with 16 bases in between. Per the germline V gene, CDR1 is SGHAT and CDR2 is FQNNGV.

The J gene is TRBJ2-6, the V gene TRBV18; D possibly corresponds to TRBD2 (6 bases). CDR1 and CDR2 from the germline V gene are KGHSH and LQKENI. This CDR3 is built from 18 residues. The V and J ends lost 1 base and 0 bases respectively, with 13 bases between them. CDR3 residues: CASSPQALGGSGANVLTF. The CDR3 nucleotides read TGTGCCAGCTCACCACAGGCTTTGGGGGGCTCTGGGGCCAACGTCCTGACTTTC.

V usage is TRBV14 and J usage is TRBJ2-3; no definite D call. In germline, CDR1 is SGHDN, CDR2 FVKESK. The CDR3 has 13 residues. V was trimmed by 6 bases and J by 5 bases, leaving 12 bases between them. CDR3 nucleotides: TGTGCCAGCAGTGGTGCGTTGGGAGATACGCAGTATTTT. Translated: CASSGALGDTQYF.

The gene calls are TRBV19 and TRBJ2-3; 8 bases fit TRBD2. This CDR3 contains 15 residues. Germline CDR1 and CDR2: LNHDA and SQIVND (reference sequence). The junction had 6 bases not matched to a gene; V was cut back by 5 bases and J by 2 bases. The CDR3 region has the DNA TGTGCCAGTAGTGGGAGGACTAGCAACACAGATACGCAGTATTTT. As protein: CASSGRTSNTDTQYF.

This sequence joins TRBV6-4 and TRBJ1-5; 9 positions agree with TRBD1. This CDR3 is 15 amino acids long. The J segment lost 7 bases and the V segment lost 7 bases, leaving 11 bases of the junction unmatched. Germline assignment: CDR1 MRHNA and CDR2 SNTAGT. Here the CDR3 DNA reads TGTGCCAGCACCAACCCCTCCGGACAGGGGCAGCCCCAGCATTTT. This codes for CASTNPSGQGQPQHF.

The chain has TRBV7-2 and TRBJ2-7; D is unresolved. The CDR3 length is 13 residues. CDR1 and CDR2 (germline): SGHTA, FQGNSA. V lost 4 bases to trimming and J lost 5 bases, with 12 bases between them. The CDR3 nucleotides read TGTGCCAGCAGCTGGAGACGGATGGACGAGCAGTACTTC. Its protein product is CASSWRRMDEQYF. The full variable domain, completed using reference TRBV7-2 and TRBJ2-7, is GAGVSQSPSNKVTEKGKDVELRCDPISGHTALYWYRQSLGQGLEFLIYFQGNSAPDKSGLPSDRFSAERTGGSVSTLTIQRTQQEDSAVYLCASSWRRMDEQYFGPGTRLTVT.

This chain joins TRBV12-5 and TRBJ1-6, with 12 bases identical to TRBD1. After removal of 0 bases from V and 10 bases from J, the junction contained 10 bases not matched to a gene. The CDR3 sequence is 18 residues long. Looked up from germline, CDR1 is LGHNT and CDR2 is FRNRAP. The CDR3 DNA reads TGTGCTAGTGGTTTGGTATACCAGGGACAGGGGGCAAAATCACCCCTCCACTTT. It encodes CASGLVYQGQGAKSPLHF.

The V gene is TRBV2, the J gene TRBJ2-7; 11 positions agree with TRBD2. Germline V gene lookup returns CDR1 SNHLY and CDR2 FYNNEI. This CDR3 is built from 15 residues. The V gene end was trimmed by 7 bases and the J gene end by 6 bases; junction bases not matched to a gene: 11. CDR3 in amino acids: CASMMLAGGGGEQYF. In nucleotides, the CDR3 is TGTGCCAGCATGATGCTAGCGGGAGGAGGAGGCGAGCAGTACTTC.

CDR3 amino acids: CASTAGTSGRNTGELFF. CDR3 DNA sequence: TGTGCCAGCACGGCGGGGACTAGCGGGAGAAACACCGGGGAGCTGTTTTTT. The chain uses TRBV18 and TRBJ2-2; 14 bases align to TRBD2. V shed 8 bases, J shed 2 bases, and the junction held 7 bases outside the gene matches. CDR3 length equals 17 residues. The germline V gene has CDR1 KGHSH and CDR2 LQKENI. Full variable domain (remainder filled in from reference TRBV18 and TRBJ2-2): NAGVMQNPRHLVRRRGQEARLRCSPMKGHSHVYWYRQLPEEGLKFMVYLQKENIIDESGMPKERFSAEFPKEGPSILRIQQVVRGDSAAYFCASTAGTSGRNTGELFFGEGSRLTVL.

V is TRBV30 and J is TRBJ2-3, with 8 bases identical to TRBD2. V was clipped by 2 bases and J by 1 base; unmatched bases: 5. CDR3 length: 15 residues. Germline V gene sequence: CDR1 GTSNPN, CDR2 SVGIG (reference sequence). The CDR3, as DNA: TGTGCCTGGAGTAGGGGTAGCGGGGGCACAGATACGCAGTATTTT. It specifies CAWSRGSGGTDTQYF.

This sequence joins TRBV12-5 and TRBJ2-2; unclear D gene. Trimming left V 0 bases short and J 8 bases short, with 7 bases between. The CDR3 is made up of 13 amino acids. Germline lookup yields CDR1 LGHNT and CDR2 FRNRAP. The CDR3 protein is CASGLVGRGELFF. Here the CDR3 DNA reads TGTGCTAGTGGTTTGGTTGGGCGTGGGGAGCTGTTTTTT.

The genes are TRBV7-2 and TRBJ1-3, with D tentatively TRBD1 (6 bases). Between the trimmed V and J ends, which lost 1 base and 11 bases, there was a span of 12 bases. Germline values: CDR1 SGHTA, CDR2 FQGNSA. The CDR3 length is 13 residues. CDR3 sequence reads: CASSLGGGRAIYF. DNA for the CDR3: TGTGCCAGCAGCTTAGGGGGGGGCAGGGCCATATATTTT.

V is TRBV5-1 and J is TRBJ1-2, with TRBD1 identical over 7 bases. CDR3 length equals 13 residues. Trimming removed 0 bases from V and 6 bases from J; junction bases left unmatched: 2. Germline CDR1 reads SGHRS; CDR2 reads YFSETQ. The CDR3 sequence: CASSLGGTDGYTF. DNA for the CDR3: TGCGCCAGCAGCTTGGGGGGGACAGATGGCTACACCTTC.

The chain uses TRBV5-1 and TRBJ1-2, with D unclear. CDR1 SGHRS and CDR2 YFSETQ come from the germline V gene. The CDR3 loop spans 14 amino acids. Trimming shortened V by 3 bases and J by 0 bases, and 9 bases separated the two germline ends. The CDR3 reads CASSSAPPNYGYTF. The CDR3, as DNA: TGCGCCAGCAGCTCCGCCCCACCTAACTATGGCTACACCTTC.

V gene TRBV5-4 combines with J gene TRBJ2-7; D remains unclear. The V end was cut by 0 bases, the J end by 2 bases, with 12 bases between. The germline gives CDR1 SGHNT, CDR2 YYREEE (reference sequence). CDR3 length: 15 residues. CDR3 loop: CASSLEGHRAYEQYF. CDR3 sequence (DNA): TGTGCCAGCAGCTTGGAAGGGCATAGGGCCTACGAGCAGTACTTC.